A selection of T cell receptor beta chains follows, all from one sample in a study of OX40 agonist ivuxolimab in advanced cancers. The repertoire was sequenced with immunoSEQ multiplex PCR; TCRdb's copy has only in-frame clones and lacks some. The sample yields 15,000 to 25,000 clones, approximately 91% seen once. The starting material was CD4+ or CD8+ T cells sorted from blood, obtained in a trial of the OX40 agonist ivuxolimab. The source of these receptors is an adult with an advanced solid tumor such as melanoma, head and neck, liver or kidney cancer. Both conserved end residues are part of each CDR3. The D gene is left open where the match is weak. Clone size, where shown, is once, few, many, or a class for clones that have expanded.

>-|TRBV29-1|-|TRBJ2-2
TGCAGCGTTGAAATTGAGCCCGGGGAGCTGTTTTTT
CSVEIEPGELFF
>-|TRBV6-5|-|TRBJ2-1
TGTGCCAGCAGCTCCTACAGGGACAATGAGCAGTTCTTC
CASSSYRDNEQFF
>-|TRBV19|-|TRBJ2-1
TGTGCCAGTAGTATCCGCTGGGGCCCGGTAAACAATGAGCAGTTCTTC
CASSIRWGPVNNEQFF
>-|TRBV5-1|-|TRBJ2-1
TGCGCCACCTCCTTGGGTGTGAATGAGCAGTTCTTC
CATSLGVNEQFF
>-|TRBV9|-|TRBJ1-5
TGTGCCAGCAGCGTCGGAGGGCTAAGCAATCAGCCCCAGCATTTT
CASSVGGLSNQPQHF
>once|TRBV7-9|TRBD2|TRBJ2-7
TGTGCCAGCAGCTTAATCCGGGCGGGAGGGCCCGACGAGCAGTACTTC
CASSLIRAGGPDEQYF
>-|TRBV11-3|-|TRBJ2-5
TGTGCCAGCAGCTCCAGGGAGAAACAAGAGACCCAGTACTTC
CASSSREKQETQYF
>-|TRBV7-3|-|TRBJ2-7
TGTGCCAGCCGTATCGGGAGCGTGAACGAGCAGTACTTC
CASRIGSVNEQYF
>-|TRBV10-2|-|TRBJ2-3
TGCGCCAGCATCCGCCCTAGCACAGATACGCAGTATTTT
CASIRPSTDTQYF
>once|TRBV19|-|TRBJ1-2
TGTGCCAGTAGCCCCGGACACACTGTTTATGGCTACACCTTC
CASSPGHTVYGYTF
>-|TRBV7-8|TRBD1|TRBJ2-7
TGTGCCAGCAGCTACGGACAGGGTCTATCCTTC
CASSYGQGLSF
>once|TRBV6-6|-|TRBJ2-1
TGTGCCAGCAGTTACTCAGGGGATTCCTACAATGAGCAGTTCTTC
CASSYSGDSYNEQFF
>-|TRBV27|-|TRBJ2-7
TGTGCCAGCCGGGCGGGGACCTACGAGCAGTACTTC
CASRAGTYEQYF
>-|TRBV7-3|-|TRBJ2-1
TGTGCCAGCAGCTTAACGGGAGGAGCCACGTACAATGAGCAGTTCTTC
CASSLTGGATYNEQFF
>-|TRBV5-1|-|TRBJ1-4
TGCGCCAGCAGCCCAATGTCCAACTCCGGGCTGTTTTTT
CASSPMSNSGLFF
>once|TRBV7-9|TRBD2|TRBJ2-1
TGTGCCAGCAACCCGGGACTAGCGGCCTACAATGAGCAGTTCTTC
CASNPGLAAYNEQFF
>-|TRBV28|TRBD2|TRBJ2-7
TGTGCCAGCAGAGCGCAGTGGTTGGCTAGCGGGAGGGCCGAGCAGTACTTC
CASRAQWLASGRAEQYF
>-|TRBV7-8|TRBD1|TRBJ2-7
TGTGCCAGCAGCTTAGGGTGGAACAGGGGCCACGAGCAGTACTTC
CASSLGWNRGHEQYF
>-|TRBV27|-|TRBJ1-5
TGTGCCAGCAGTTTATTTGGTAGCAATCAGCCCCAGCATTTT
CASSLFGSNQPQHF
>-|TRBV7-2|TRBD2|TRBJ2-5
TGTGCCAGCCCACTAGCGGGACCCCGAAGGAAGACCCAGTACTTC
CASPLAGPRRKTQYF
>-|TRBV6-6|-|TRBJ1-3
TGTGCCAGCAGTTACCCCGGGGCTTACTCTGGAAACACCATATATTTT
CASSYPGAYSGNTIYF
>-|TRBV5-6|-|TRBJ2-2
TGTGCCAGCAGCTTGGTGACGGACCCCCCCGGGGAGCTGTTTTTT
CASSLVTDPPGELFF
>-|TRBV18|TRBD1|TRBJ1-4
TGTGCCAGCTCACCGCCGGAGACAGGGACTGAAAAACTGTTTTTT
CASSPPETGTEKLFF
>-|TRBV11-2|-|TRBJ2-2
TGTGCCAGCAGCCCCAGGGAGGATAGCGGGGAGCTGTTTTTT
CASSPREDSGELFF